One and the same sample provided the 13 T cell receptor beta chains below, sequenced in a study of OX40 agonist ivuxolimab in advanced cancers. Generated by immunoSEQ multiplex PCR, the TCRdb table keeps only in-frame clones and is missing some. The table lists roughly 53,000 clones, around 90% of them singletons. This specimen consisted of CD4+ or CD8+ T cells sorted from blood, obtained in a trial of the OX40 agonist ivuxolimab. The receptor source for this set is an adult with an advanced solid tumor such as melanoma, head and neck, liver or kidney cancer.

The J gene is TRBJ2-5, the V gene TRBV19; D possibly corresponds to TRBD1 (8 bases). The germline CDR1 and CDR2 sequences are LNHDA and SQIVND (reference sequence). The CDR3 totals 15 residues. V was cut by 5 bases and J by 5 bases, with 18 bases left in between. CDR3 DNA: TGTGCCAGTAGTGCCAGACAGGGGAGGGATGAGACCCAGTACTTC. Protein product: CASSARQGRDETQYF.

The rearrangement links TRBV28 to TRBJ1-1; D is undetermined. Per the germline V gene, CDR1 is MDHEN and CDR2 is SYDVKM. The CDR3 is 14 residues long. V gave up 7 bases and J gave up 3 bases, with 15 bases separating them. DNA of the CDR3: TGTGCCAGCAACTCCGGTGGGTACGACACTGAAGCTTTCTTT. Amino acids: CASNSGGYDTEAFF.

The chain couples TRBV2 to TRBJ2-7, with a tentative D call TRBD2 (6 bases). Germline CDR1 reads SNHLY; CDR2 reads FYNNEI. The CDR3 has 14 residues. Trimming took 4 bases from V and 5 from J, leaving 15 bases between them. CDR3 sequence reads: CASSVGGGHNEQYF. The CDR3 DNA is TGTGCCAGCAGTGTGGGGGGAGGTCACAACGAGCAGTACTTC.

The chain employs TRBV6-5 and TRBJ2-5; TRBD1 or TRBD2 may be the D gene (7 bases each). The V end lost 5 bases, the J end lost 5 bases, and 15 bases lay between the germline ends. The CDR3 covers 14 residues. Germline V lookup: CDR1 MNHEY, CDR2 SVGAGI. The CDR3 is CASSRRQGGETQYF. The CDR3 nucleotides read TGTGCCAGCAGTCGGCGACAGGGAGGGGAGACCCAGTACTTC.

The rearrangement joins TRBV30 to TRBJ2-7, with 7 bases aligning to TRBD2. The CDR3 extends over 13 amino acids. With 5 bases clipped from V and 1 base from J, the junction kept 5 bases outside the gene matches. CDR1 is GTSNPN, CDR2 SVGIG, per germline (reference sequence). The CDR3 DNA follows: TGTGCCTGGGCGGGGAGGGCGTCCTACGAGCAGTACTTC. It codes for CAWAGRASYEQYF.

The rearrangement uses TRBV6-5 and TRBJ2-1, with a weak D call TRBD2 (6 bases). Per germline, CDR1 MNHEY and CDR2 SVGAGI. The germline V and J ends were trimmed by 6 bases and 8 bases, with 17 bases remaining between them. CDR3 length equals 14 residues. Here the CDR3 reads CASSTRDSLDEQFF. For the CDR3, the DNA is TGTGCCAGCAGCACAAGGGACTCCTTGGATGAGCAGTTCTTC.

The chain carries TRBV7-9 and TRBJ1-4; TRBD1 matches at 7 bases. After removal of 7 bases from V and 7 bases from J, the junction contained 6 bases not matched to a gene. From germline, CDR1 is SEHNR and CDR2 FQNEAQ (reference sequence). The CDR3 loop spans 13 amino acids. This chain's CDR3 is CASTGTEPEKLFF. CDR3 nucleotide sequence: TGTGCCAGCACCGGGACAGAGCCTGAAAAACTGTTTTTT.

This clone was seen just once. This chain connects TRBV4-2 to TRBJ2-5; 11 bases align to TRBD2. In germline, CDR1 is LGHNA, CDR2 YNFKEQ. The CDR3 covers 15 residues. V trimming: 3 bases; J trimming: 3 bases; junction bases outside the gene matches: 3. CDR3 in amino acids: CASSQSGLAEETQYF. CDR3 DNA sequence: TGTGCCAGCAGCCAGTCGGGACTAGCGGAAGAGACCCAGTACTTC.

DNA of the CDR3: TGTGCCAGCAGCCTCACGGGGGGGCGGACAGATACGCAGTATTTT. Its translation: CASSLTGGRTDTQYF. The chain employs TRBV2 and TRBJ2-3, with TRBD2 identical over 8 bases. J gave up 3 bases and V 6 bases, and 8 bases lay outside the gene matches. Germline CDR1 is SNHLY and CDR2 is FYNNEI. This CDR3 region has 15 residues.

The chain combines TRBV28 with TRBJ2-7, with TRBD2 as a possible D gene (7 bases). V was trimmed by 2 bases and J by 4 bases, leaving 18 bases between them. Germline assignment: CDR1 MDHEN and CDR2 SYDVKM. The CDR3 covers 16 residues. CDR3 amino acids: CASSLESGGIGYEQYF. CDR3 bases: TGTGCCAGCAGTTTAGAGTCGGGGGGCATAGGGTACGAGCAGTACTTC.

V gene TRBV27 combines with J gene TRBJ2-5, with D perhaps being TRBD1 or TRBD2 (6 bases each). Germline CDR1 and CDR2: MNHEY and SMNVEV (reference sequence). Trimming cost V 6 bases and J 5 bases, with 13 bases left between them. The CDR3 is 13 amino acids. CDR3 DNA sequence: TGTGCCAGCAGCCCGAGAGGGGGGGAGACCCAGTACTTC. Its translation is CASSPRGGETQYF.

This clone has only a few counts. The chain couples TRBV6-5 to TRBJ2-7; D is possibly TRBD1 (5 bases). The V end lost 7 bases, the J end lost 0 bases, and 13 bases lay between the germline ends. The CDR3 has 14 amino acids. Germline CDR1 is MNHEY and CDR2 is SVGAGI. Here the CDR3 reads CASKMTVISYEQYF. For the CDR3, the DNA is TGTGCCAGCAAAATGACAGTTATCTCCTACGAGCAGTACTTC.

The chain recombines TRBV29-1 with TRBJ2-7, with a tentative D call TRBD2 (6 bases). V was shortened by 3 bases and J by 1 base, with 13 bases between the two germline ends. Germline V gives CDR1 SQVTM, CDR2 ANQGSEA. This CDR3 contains 14 residues. CDR3: CSVDAGTPSYEQYF. As DNA, the CDR3 is TGCAGCGTTGATGCGGGGACCCCATCCTACGAGCAGTACTTC.